This T cell receptor (beta chain) was found in a study of T cell repertoires in cytomegalovirus infection (dated by TCRdb to the late 2010s). Background for the entire study: Because public TCR beta signatures pointed to carriage of CMV infection together with the matching HLA type, the HLA type of each donor mattered for the analysis.

General conclusions and limits of the study: The ex vivo response was dominated by HLA-C-restricted CMV-specific TCR beta clonotypes, which also provided the single most frequent clonotype in two of eight donors. Carriers of CMV infection plus the relevant HLA type were discriminated by the cumulative frequency of public TCR beta family members in the study cohort and in an independent roughly 350-donor cohort.

The data were produced on an Illumina HiSeq 1500. TCRdb redid the processing of the public reads, applying fastp at Q25 and MiXCR, and retained in-frame beta chains. Here each entry gathers all rows of one CDR3 protein and keeps the most common genes and DNA. Counted in this sample were approximately 630,000 distinct CDR3 sequences; 20% to 30% of them appeared once. The biggest ten clones account for around 7.6% of the sample. The cysteine opens and the phenylalanine closes a CDR3 of 15 amino acids. Just the 45-base CDR3 DNA is kept, in frame starting at base 1. V is pruned by 4 bases and J by 2 bases, leaving 5 bases of the junction without a gene match. This clonotype was observed many times. Its antigen remains undetermined. Base-call qualities are not available, and no considerably larger clone is one nucleotide away.

The sequence derives from a human donor in good health (CMV status not recorded). Some clones in this sample may be carry-over from other donors' samples. The rearranged segments are TRBV12-3 or TRBV12-4 and TRBJ2-5, with TRBD2 matching 9 junction bases. The source material was CD8+ T cells from PBMCs. The bases read TGTGCCAGCAGTTCAAGCGGGGGGCCACAAGAGACCCAGTACTTC. This is translated as CASSSSGGPQETQYF.